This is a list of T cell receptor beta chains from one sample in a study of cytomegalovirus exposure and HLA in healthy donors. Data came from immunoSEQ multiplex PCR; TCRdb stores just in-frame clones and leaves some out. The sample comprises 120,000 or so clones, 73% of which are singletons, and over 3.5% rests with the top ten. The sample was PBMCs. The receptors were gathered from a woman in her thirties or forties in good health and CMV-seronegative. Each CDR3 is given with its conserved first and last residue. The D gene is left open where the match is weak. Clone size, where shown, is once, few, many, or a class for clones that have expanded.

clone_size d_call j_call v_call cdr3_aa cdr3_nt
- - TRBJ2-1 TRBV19 CASSIESGIANNEQFF TGTGCCAGTAGTATAGAATCCGGGATTGCCAACAATGAGCAGTTCTTC
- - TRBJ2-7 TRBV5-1 CASSPEGYRGYEQYF TGCGCCAGCAGCCCGGAGGGCTACAGGGGTTACGAGCAGTACTTC
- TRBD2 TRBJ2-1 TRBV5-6 CASSLVSSGRVSYNEQFF TGTGCCAGCAGCTTGGTTTCTAGCGGGAGGGTCTCCTACAATGAGCAGTTCTTC
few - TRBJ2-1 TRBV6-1 CASSESSNNEQFF TGTGCCAGCAGTGAAAGTAGCAACAATGAGCAGTTCTTC
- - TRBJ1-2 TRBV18 CASSPTSRVDYGYTF TGTGCCAGCTCACCAACTTCGCGGGTCGACTATGGCTACACCTTC
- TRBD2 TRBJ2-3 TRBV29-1 CSVPSGGGPDTQYF TGCAGCGTGCCCAGCGGGGGGGGACCAGATACGCAGTATTTT
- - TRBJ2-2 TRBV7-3 CASSPAGGLNTGELFF TGTGCCAGCAGCCCCGCCGGGGGGCTCAACACCGGGGAGCTGTTTTTT
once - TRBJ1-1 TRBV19 CASSQGNTEAFF TGTGCCAGTAGCCAGGGGAACACTGAAGCTTTCTTT
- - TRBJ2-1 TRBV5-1 CASSKGGGPGNEQFF TGCGCCAGCAGCAAGGGAGGGGGGCCAGGAAATGAGCAGTTCTTC
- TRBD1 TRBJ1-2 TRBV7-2 CASSRGTANYGYTF TGTGCCAGCAGCAGGGGGACAGCCAACTATGGCTACACCTTC
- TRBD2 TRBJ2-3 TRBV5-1 CASSTLAGWTTDTQYF TGCGCCAGCAGCACCCTAGCGGGATGGACCACAGATACGCAGTATTTT
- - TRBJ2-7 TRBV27 CASKSRISYEQYF TGTGCCAGCAAGTCTAGGATTTCCTACGAGCAGTACTTC
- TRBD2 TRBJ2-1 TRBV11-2 CASSRSGTAYNEQFF TGTGCCAGCAGCCGGAGCGGGACTGCCTACAATGAGCAGTTCTTC
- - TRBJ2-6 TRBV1 CTSSHRACSGANVLTF TGCACCAGCAGCCATCGAGCTTGCTCTGGGGCCAACGTCCTGACTTTC
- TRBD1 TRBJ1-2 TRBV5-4 CASSGGTGIINYGYTF TGTGCCAGCAGCGGCGGGACAGGAATAATTAACTATGGCTACACCTTC
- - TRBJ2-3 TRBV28 CASSLLFPRDTQYF TGTGCCAGCAGTTTACTCTTCCCCAGAGATACGCAGTATTTT
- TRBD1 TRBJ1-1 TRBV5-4 CASSQVGQGAKTEAFF TGTGCCAGCAGCCAGGTCGGACAGGGGGCGAAAACTGAAGCTTTCTTT
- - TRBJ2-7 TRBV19 CASSIGGSLSYEQYF TGTGCCAGTAGTATAGGGGGCAGCCTCTCCTACGAGCAGTACTTC
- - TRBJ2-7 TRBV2 CASRLDAQARYEQYF TGTGCCAGCAGACTGGACGCACAGGCCCGCTACGAGCAGTACTTC
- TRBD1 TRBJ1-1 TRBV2 CASSEYGTVNTEAFF TGTGCCAGCAGTGAATATGGGACAGTGAACACTGAAGCTTTCTTT
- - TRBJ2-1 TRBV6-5 CASSYLNEQFF TGTGCCAGCAGTTACCTCAATGAGCAGTTCTTC
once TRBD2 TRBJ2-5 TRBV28 CASSPLSSTGGPETQYF TGTGCCAGCAGTCCCCTGTCCTCAACGGGGGGGCCCGAGACCCAGTACTTC
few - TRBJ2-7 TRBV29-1 CSVRTGYEQYF TGCAGCGTCAGGACTGGCTACGAGCAGTACTTC
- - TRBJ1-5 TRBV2 CASRVSRNQPQHF TGTGCCAGCCGGGTCTCTAGGAATCAGCCCCAGCATTTT
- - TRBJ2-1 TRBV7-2 CASSLDSGPYNEQFF TGTGCCAGCAGCTTAGACAGTGGCCCCTACAATGAGCAGTTCTTC
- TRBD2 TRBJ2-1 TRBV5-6 CASSFRRDSGSVDEQFF TGTGCCAGCAGCTTTCGGCGAGATAGCGGGAGTGTCGATGAGCAGTTCTTC
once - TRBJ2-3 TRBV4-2 CASSQDPQTDTQYF TGTGCCAGCAGCCAAGACCCACAAACAGATACGCAGTATTTT
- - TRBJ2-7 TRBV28 CASAWSTYEQYF TGTGCCAGCGCGTGGAGCACCTACGAGCAGTACTTC
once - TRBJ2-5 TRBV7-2 CASSLVATQETQYF TGTGCCAGCAGCTTAGTGGCAACACAAGAGACCCAGTACTTC
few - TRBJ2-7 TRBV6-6 CASRDLQAPNPYEQYF TGTGCCAGCAGAGACCTCCAGGCCCCCAATCCCTACGAGCAGTACTTC
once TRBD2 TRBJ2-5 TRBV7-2 CASSSLGGRAVRETQYF TGTGCCAGCAGTTCCCTCGGGGGGAGGGCCGTTCGAGAGACCCAGTACTTC
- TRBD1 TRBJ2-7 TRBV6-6 CASRGGQGGYYEQYF TGTGCCAGCAGGGGAGGACAGGGGGGATACTACGAGCAGTACTTC
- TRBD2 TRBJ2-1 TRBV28 CASSPGLAGVNEQFF TGTGCCAGCAGTCCGGGACTAGCGGGAGTGAATGAGCAGTTCTTC